The present entry profiles one T cell receptor beta chain with its context. Its target is not known. Investigators isolated RNA and reverse transcribed it into cDNA to act as the sequencing template. The method was immunoSEQ multiplex PCR; TCRdb's version includes in-frame clones alone and lacks a portion of them. The repertoire holds 120,000 or so clones, with approximately 58% as singletons. Germline CDR1 and CDR2: SNHLY and FYNNEI. Between the trimmed V and J ends, which lost 2 bases and 6 bases, there was a span of 13 bases. This CDR3 has 14 residues. The record originates from a study of CD8+ T cells in alopecia areata. Background on the study: Patients in the treated group were given tofacitinib by mouth, 5 to 10 mg twice a day.

Collected material from alopecia areata patients comprised lesional scalp punch biopsies and peripheral blood. The study's findings and limits: Alphabeta T cells residing in normal skin are also sequenced in scalp samples.

The sample here was CD4+ T cells sorted from blood, taken at week 0. The source is a human donor with alopecia areata. V is TRBV2 and J is TRBJ1-2, with D hard to call. CDR3 bases: TGTGCCAGCAGTGAACTTCTTGAATCAAATGGCTACACCTTC. Amino acid sequence: CASSELLESNGYTF.